The clone carrying this T cell receptor beta chain was observed a few times. MiXCR was run by TCRdb on the 5' RACE reads, yielding one entry per CDR3 protein. The profile shows some 660,000 distinct CDR3 sequences, over 8.5% of them singletons. The sample comes from a study of identical twins. This CDR3 is built from 12 residues. V was pared by 1 base and J by 2 bases, with 6 bases between. Per the germline V gene, CDR1 is SQVTM and CDR2 is ANQGSEA. These sequences were also reported in another study, on yellow fever vaccine responses in identical twins.

The clonotype was recovered from a woman under 30 in good health. Sequenced material: PBMCs. The chain has TRBV29-1 and TRBJ2-7, with no clear D. CDR3 sequence (DNA): TGCAGCGTTGAAGTCCGCCCCTACGAGCAGTACTTC. Protein product: CSVEVRPYEQYF.